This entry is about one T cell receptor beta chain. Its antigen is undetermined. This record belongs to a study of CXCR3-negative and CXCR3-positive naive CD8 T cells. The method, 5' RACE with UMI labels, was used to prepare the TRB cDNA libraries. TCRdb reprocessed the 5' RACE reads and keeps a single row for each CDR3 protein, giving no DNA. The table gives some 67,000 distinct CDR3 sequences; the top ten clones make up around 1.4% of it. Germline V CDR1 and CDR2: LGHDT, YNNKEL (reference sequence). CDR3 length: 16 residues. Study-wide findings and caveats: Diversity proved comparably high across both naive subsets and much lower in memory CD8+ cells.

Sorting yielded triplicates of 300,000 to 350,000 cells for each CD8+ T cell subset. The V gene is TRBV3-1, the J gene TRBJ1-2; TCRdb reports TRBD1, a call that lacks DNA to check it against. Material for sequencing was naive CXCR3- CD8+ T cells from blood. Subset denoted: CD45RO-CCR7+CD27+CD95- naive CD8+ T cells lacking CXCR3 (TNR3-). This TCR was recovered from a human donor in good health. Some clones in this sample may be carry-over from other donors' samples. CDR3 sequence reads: CASSQTGTSGGYGYTF.